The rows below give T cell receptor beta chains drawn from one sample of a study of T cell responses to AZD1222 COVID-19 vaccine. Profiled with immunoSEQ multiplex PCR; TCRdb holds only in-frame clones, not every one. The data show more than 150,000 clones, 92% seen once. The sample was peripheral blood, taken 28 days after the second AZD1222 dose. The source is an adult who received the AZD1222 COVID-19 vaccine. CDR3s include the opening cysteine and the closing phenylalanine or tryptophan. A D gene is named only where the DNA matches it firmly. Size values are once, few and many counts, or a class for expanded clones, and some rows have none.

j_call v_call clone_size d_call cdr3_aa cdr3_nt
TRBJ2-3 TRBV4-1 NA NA CASSQEFGAWHTQYF TGCGCCAGCAGCCAAGAGTTTGGGGCGTGGCATACGCAGTATTTT
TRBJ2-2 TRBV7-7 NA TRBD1 CASSRSGTGGNTGELFF TGTGCCAGCAGCCGTTCCGGGACAGGGGGCAACACCGGGGAGCTGTTTTTT
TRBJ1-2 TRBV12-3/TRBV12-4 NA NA CASSLDRNYGYTF TGTGCCAGCAGTTTAGACAGAAACTATGGCTACACCTTC
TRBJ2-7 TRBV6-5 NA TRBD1 CASSYHTGAGYEQYF TGTGCCAGCAGTTACCACACAGGGGCCGGCTACGAGCAGTACTTC
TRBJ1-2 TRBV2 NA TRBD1 CASSPGTALYGYTF TGTGCCAGCAGCCCAGGGACAGCTCTCTATGGCTACACCTTC
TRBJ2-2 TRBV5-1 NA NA CASREQGYTGELFF TGCGCCAGCAGGGAACAGGGTTACACCGGGGAGCTGTTTTTT
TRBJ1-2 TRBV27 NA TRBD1 CASSSGTGTVQYGYTF TGTGCCAGCAGTTCCGGGACAGGCACCGTTCAGTATGGCTACACCTTC
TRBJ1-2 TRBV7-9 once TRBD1 CASSRGQGRDGYTF TGTGCCAGCAGCAGAGGACAGGGGAGGGATGGCTACACCTTC
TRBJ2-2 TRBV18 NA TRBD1 CASSPLTTGVSGELFF TGTGCCAGCTCACCTTTGACGACAGGGGTTTCCGGGGAGCTGTTTTTT
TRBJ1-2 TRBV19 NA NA CASSIGTSYGYTF TGTGCCAGTAGTATCGGGACTTCCTATGGCTACACCTTC
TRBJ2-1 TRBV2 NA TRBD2 CASSEGASGRAPQFF TGTGCCAGCAGTGAAGGGGCTAGCGGGAGGGCCCCGCAGTTCTTC
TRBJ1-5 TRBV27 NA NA CASGEQGWQPQHF TGTGCCAGCGGAGAACAGGGATGGCAGCCCCAGCATTTT
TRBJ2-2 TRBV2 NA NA CASSELLPGELFF TGTGCCAGCAGTGAGCTTCTCCCCGGGGAGCTGTTTTTT
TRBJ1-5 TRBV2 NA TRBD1 CASSLFDRDQHF TGTGCCAGCAGTCTTTTCGACAGGGACCAGCATTTT
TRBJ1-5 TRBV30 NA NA CAWSPIQGLNQPQHF TGTGCCTGGAGCCCCATACAAGGGTTAAATCAGCCCCAGCATTTT
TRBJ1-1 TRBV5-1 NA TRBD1 CASSLGQGITEAFF TGCGCCAGCAGCTTGGGACAGGGGATCACTGAAGCTTTCTTT
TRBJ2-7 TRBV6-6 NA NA CASNGDWGSYEQYF TGTGCCAGCAATGGGGACTGGGGCTCCTACGAGCAGTACTTC
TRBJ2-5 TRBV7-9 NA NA CASSPPGLAETQYF TGTGCCAGCAGCCCCCCCGGCTTAGCGGAGACCCAGTACTTC
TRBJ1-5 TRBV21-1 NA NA CASSRQGGPNQPQHF TGTGCCAGCAGCAGACAGGGGGGCCCCAATCAGCCCCAGCATTTT
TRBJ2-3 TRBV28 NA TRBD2 CASSLWGLAGGTDTQYF TGTGCCAGCAGTTTGTGGGGACTAGCGGGGGGGACAGATACGCAGTATTTT
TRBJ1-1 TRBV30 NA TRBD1 CAWSVQGAVGAFF TGTGCCTGGAGTGTACAGGGGGCCGTGGGAGCTTTCTTT
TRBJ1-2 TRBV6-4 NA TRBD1 CASSDSFLGQGHYGYTF TGTGCCAGCAGTGACTCCTTTTTAGGACAGGGGCACTATGGCTACACCTTC
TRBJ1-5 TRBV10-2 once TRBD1 CASRLAGGDNQPQHF TGCGCCAGCAGATTGGCAGGGGGCGACAATCAGCCCCAGCATTTT
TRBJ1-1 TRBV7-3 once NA CASSLLGALDTEAFF TGTGCCAGCAGCCTACTCGGGGCGCTGGACACTGAAGCTTTCTTT
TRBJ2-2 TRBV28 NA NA CASHGNTGELFF TGTGCCAGCCACGGCAACACCGGGGAGCTGTTTTTT
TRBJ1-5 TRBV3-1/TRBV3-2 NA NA CASSQDGPGVNQPQHF TGTGCCAGCAGCCAAGATGGGCCAGGGGTTAATCAGCCCCAGCATTTT
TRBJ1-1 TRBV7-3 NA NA CASSPGFKAFF TGTGCCAGCTCTCCGGGTTTCAAAGCTTTCTTT
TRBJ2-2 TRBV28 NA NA CASSFGTLTGELFF TGTGCCAGCAGTTTTGGGACCCTCACCGGGGAGCTGTTTTTT
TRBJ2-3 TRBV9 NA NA CASSARTYTDTQYF TGTGCCAGCAGCGCCCGGACTTACACAGATACGCAGTATTTT
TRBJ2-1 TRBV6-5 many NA CASSFRPGKRDNEQFF TGTGCCAGCAGTTTTCGGCCGGGCAAGCGGGACAATGAGCAGTTCTTC
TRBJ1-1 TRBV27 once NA CASSLQGDTEAFF TGTGCCAGCAGTTTACAGGGTGACACTGAAGCTTTCTTT
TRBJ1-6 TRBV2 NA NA CASSEDPNSPLHF TGTGCCAGCAGTGAAGATCCGAATTCACCCCTCCACTTT
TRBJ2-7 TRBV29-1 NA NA CSVGGVGYEQYF TGCAGCGTTGGGGGAGTAGGCTACGAGCAGTACTTC
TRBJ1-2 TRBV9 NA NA CASSVQGLGYTF TGTGCCAGCAGCGTTCAAGGCCTTGGCTACACCTTC
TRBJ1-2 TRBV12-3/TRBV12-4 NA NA CASSLGYRYGYTF TGTGCCAGCAGTTTGGGATATCGCTATGGCTACACCTTC
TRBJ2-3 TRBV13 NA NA CASSLRVADTQYF TGTGCCAGCAGCTTAAGGGTCGCAGATACGCAGTATTTT
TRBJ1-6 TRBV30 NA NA CAWSPVSSMDSPLHF TGTGCCTGGAGCCCCGTTAGCAGCATGGATTCACCCCTCCACTTT
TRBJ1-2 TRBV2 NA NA CASSEAEGGSYGYTF TGTGCCAGCAGTGAAGCCGAGGGGGGAAGCTATGGCTACACCTTC
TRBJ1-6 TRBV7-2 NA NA CASSSYNSPLHF TGTGCCAGCAGCTCCTATAATTCACCCCTCCACTTT
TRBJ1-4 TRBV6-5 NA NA CASSYSQGSNEKLFF TGTGCCAGCAGTTACAGTCAGGGATCTAATGAAAAACTGTTTTTT
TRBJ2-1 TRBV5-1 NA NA CASSLLGGNSYNEQFF TGCGCCAGCAGCTTGTTAGGCGGAAACTCCTACAATGAGCAGTTCTTC
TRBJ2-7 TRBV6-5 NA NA CASSYSSAAAYEQYF TGTGCCAGCAGTTACTCGTCGGCTGCAGCCTACGAGCAGTACTTC